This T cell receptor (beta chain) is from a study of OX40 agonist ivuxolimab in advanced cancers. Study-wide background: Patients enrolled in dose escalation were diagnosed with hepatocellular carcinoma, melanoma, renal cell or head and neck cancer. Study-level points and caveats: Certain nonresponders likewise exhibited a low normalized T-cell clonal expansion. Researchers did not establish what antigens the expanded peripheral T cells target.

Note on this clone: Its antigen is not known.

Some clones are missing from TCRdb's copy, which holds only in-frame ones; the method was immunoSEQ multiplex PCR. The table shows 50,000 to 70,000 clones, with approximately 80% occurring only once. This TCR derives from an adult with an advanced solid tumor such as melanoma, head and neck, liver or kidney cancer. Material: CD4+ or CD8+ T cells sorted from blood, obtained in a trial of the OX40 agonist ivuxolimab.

The CDR3 region is CASRDRDLYEQYF. CDR3 nucleotides: TGTGCCAGCAGAGACAGGGACCTCTACGAGCAGTACTTC. The chain links TRBV6-5 to TRBJ2-7, with 7 nucleotides matching TRBD1. Germline loops: CDR1 MNHEY, CDR2 SVGAGI. J was trimmed by 3 bases and V by 6 bases; bases with no gene match: 5. CDR3 length equals 13 residues.